Listed below are T cell receptor beta chains from one sample, sequenced in a study of Graves' ophthalmopathy and Graves' hyperthyroidism. In TCRdb, the multiplex PCR reads were re-called with MiXCR into one record per CDR3 protein. The table shows hundreds of thousands of distinct CDR3 sequences, with about 20% occurring only once. Input material: peripheral blood. The receptors originated from a young woman with stable Graves' hyperthyroidism. Some clones in this sample may be carry-over from other donors' samples. The CDR3 runs from the conserved cysteine through the conserved F or W. D genes are given only for firm matches. Clone size appears in some rows only: once, few, many, or a class for an expanded clone.

abundance: .; d_gene: .; j_gene: TRBJ2-5; v_gene: TRBV19; CDR3aa: CATSHPYQETQYF; CDR3nt: TGTGCCACTAGTCACCCGTACCAAGAGACCCAGTACTTC
abundance: many; d_gene: TRBD1; j_gene: TRBJ2-7; v_gene: TRBV28; CDR3aa: CASRTTRQGRSYEQYF; CDR3nt: TGTGCCAGCAGAACCACTCGACAGGGTAGGTCCTACGAGCAGTACTTC
abundance: .; d_gene: .; j_gene: TRBJ2-7; v_gene: TRBV6-1; CDR3aa: CASSPRGAGTYEQYF; CDR3nt: TGTGCCAGCTCGCCGAGGGGTGCGGGGACCTACGAGCAGTACTTC
abundance: many; d_gene: .; j_gene: TRBJ1-2; v_gene: TRBV10-3; CDR3aa: CAIHRPTLSNYGYTF; CDR3nt: TGTGCCATCCACAGGCCAACCCTTTCTAACTATGGCTACACCTTC
abundance: few; d_gene: TRBD1; j_gene: TRBJ2-5; v_gene: TRBV2; CDR3aa: CASRTGIRETQYF; CDR3nt: TGTGCCAGCAGGACAGGGATTCGAGAGACCCAGTACTTC
abundance: .; d_gene: .; j_gene: TRBJ2-5; v_gene: TRBV7-4; CDR3aa: CASSCSHWDQETQYF; CDR3nt: TGTGCCAGCAGTTGTAGCCATTGGGACCAAGAGACCCAGTACTTC
abundance: many; d_gene: TRBD1; j_gene: TRBJ2-5; v_gene: TRBV29-1; CDR3aa: CSVGDRVDETQYF; CDR3nt: TGCAGCGTTGGGGACAGGGTAGACGAGACCCAGTACTTC
abundance: many; d_gene: TRBD2; j_gene: TRBJ2-2; v_gene: TRBV12-3/TRBV12-4; CDR3aa: CASSLVPGGTGELFF; CDR3nt: TGTGCCAGCAGTTTAGTGCCGGGAGGAACCGGGGAGCTGTTTTTT
abundance: many; d_gene: TRBD1; j_gene: TRBJ2-2; v_gene: TRBV6-5; CDR3aa: CASSYGGQGYTGELFF; CDR3nt: TGTGCCAGCAGTTACGGAGGACAGGGTTACACCGGGGAGCTGTTTTTT
abundance: .; d_gene: .; j_gene: TRBJ2-5; v_gene: TRBV10-2; CDR3aa: CASRGATNIQETQYF; CDR3nt: TGCGCCAGCAGGGGAGCGACTAATATCCAAGAGACCCAGTACTTC
abundance: many; d_gene: .; j_gene: TRBJ1-2; v_gene: TRBV10-3; CDR3aa: CASREGVGNYGYTF; CDR3nt: TGTGCCTCAAGGGAGGGGGTAGGAAACTATGGCTACACCTTC
abundance: many; d_gene: .; j_gene: TRBJ1-2; v_gene: TRBV7-2; CDR3aa: CASRRGTTRGGYTF; CDR3nt: TGTGCCAGCAGGCGAGGGACAACCCGGGGTGGCTACACCTTC
abundance: many; d_gene: .; j_gene: TRBJ1-1; v_gene: TRBV29-1; CDR3aa: CSVVWSMNTEAFF; CDR3nt: TGCAGCGTTGTGTGGAGCATGAACACTGAAGCTTTCTTT
abundance: many; d_gene: TRBD1; j_gene: TRBJ1-1; v_gene: TRBV6-5; CDR3aa: CASILRNRGGTEAFF; CDR3nt: TGTGCCAGCATACTCCGCAACAGGGGAGGTACTGAAGCTTTCTTT
abundance: .; d_gene: .; j_gene: TRBJ2-6; v_gene: TRBV10-2; CDR3aa: CASQYSGANVLTF; CDR3nt: TGCGCCAGTCAATACTCAGGGGCCAACGTCCTGACTTTC
abundance: many; d_gene: .; j_gene: TRBJ1-2; v_gene: TRBV6-1; CDR3aa: CASSDAGIGYTF; CDR3nt: TGTGCCAGCAGTGACGCAGGGATAGGCTACACCTTC
abundance: .; d_gene: .; j_gene: TRBJ2-2; v_gene: TRBV6-5; CDR3aa: CASSYSLGTGELFF; CDR3nt: TGTGCCAGCAGTTACTCTTTAGGCACCGGGGAGCTGTTTTTT
abundance: many; d_gene: TRBD1; j_gene: TRBJ1-2; v_gene: TRBV6-1; CDR3aa: CASSPHGTVYGYTF; CDR3nt: TGTGCCAGCAGTCCCCACGGGACAGTCTATGGCTACACCTTC
abundance: many; d_gene: .; j_gene: TRBJ1-1; v_gene: TRBV20-1; CDR3aa: CSAVSRSRITEAFF; CDR3nt: TGCAGTGCCGTCTCAAGATCGAGGATAACTGAAGCTTTCTTT
abundance: many; d_gene: .; j_gene: TRBJ1-2; v_gene: TRBV10-3; CDR3aa: CAISESGRTNYGYTF; CDR3nt: TGTGCCATCAGTGAGTCTGGGCGAACTAACTATGGCTACACCTTC
abundance: many; d_gene: TRBD1; j_gene: TRBJ1-1; v_gene: TRBV28; CDR3aa: CASSFGQGRANTEAFF; CDR3nt: TGTGCCAGCAGTTTCGGACAGGGCCGAGCGAACACTGAAGCTTTCTTT
abundance: many; d_gene: TRBD1; j_gene: TRBJ1-2; v_gene: TRBV20-1; CDR3aa: CSGPGQASNYGYTF; CDR3nt: TGCAGTGGTCCCGGACAGGCCTCTAACTATGGCTACACCTTC
abundance: few; d_gene: .; j_gene: TRBJ2-7; v_gene: TRBV7-2; CDR3aa: CASSLTVSQVHEQYF; CDR3nt: TGTGCCAGCAGCCTGACAGTCTCCCAGGTCCACGAGCAGTACTTC
abundance: many; d_gene: .; j_gene: TRBJ1-5; v_gene: TRBV20-1; CDR3aa: CSASLRAYGNQPQHF; CDR3nt: TGCAGTGCCTCCCTGCGGGCTTATGGCAATCAGCCCCAGCATTTT
abundance: many; d_gene: .; j_gene: TRBJ2-5; v_gene: TRBV4-1; CDR3aa: CASSQEAGETQYF; CDR3nt: TGCGCCAGCAGCCAAGAGGCGGGGGAGACCCAGTACTTC
abundance: many; d_gene: TRBD1; j_gene: TRBJ2-7; v_gene: TRBV6-5; CDR3aa: CASSKTGVGQYF; CDR3nt: TGTGCCAGCAGCAAAACAGGGGTGGGGCAGTACTTC
abundance: many; d_gene: TRBD1; j_gene: TRBJ2-5; v_gene: TRBV12-3/TRBV12-4; CDR3aa: CASSTGTGQETQYF; CDR3nt: TGTGCCAGCAGTACCGGGACAGGGCAAGAGACCCAGTACTTC
abundance: .; d_gene: TRBD1; j_gene: TRBJ2-5; v_gene: TRBV28; CDR3aa: CASSLGDRFFQETQYF; CDR3nt: TGTGCCAGCAGTTTAGGGGACAGATTCTTCCAAGAGACCCAGTACTTC
abundance: .; d_gene: TRBD1; j_gene: TRBJ2-7; v_gene: TRBV28; CDR3aa: CATGTAVSDEQYF; CDR3nt: TGTGCCACGGGGACAGCGGTTTCGGACGAGCAGTACTTC
abundance: .; d_gene: .; j_gene: TRBJ2-7; v_gene: TRBV15; CDR3aa: CATSDGYSSYEQYF; CDR3nt: TGTGCCACCAGCGATGGGTATAGCTCCTACGAGCAGTACTTC
abundance: many; d_gene: .; j_gene: TRBJ1-2; v_gene: TRBV5-1; CDR3aa: CASSAENRDGYTF; CDR3nt: TGCGCCAGCAGCGCAGAAAACAGAGACGGCTACACCTTC
abundance: many; d_gene: TRBD2; j_gene: TRBJ2-5; v_gene: TRBV15; CDR3aa: CATSEGLADQETQYF; CDR3nt: TGTGCCACCAGCGAAGGACTAGCGGACCAAGAGACCCAGTACTTC
abundance: once; d_gene: TRBD1; j_gene: TRBJ2-7; v_gene: TRBV28; CDR3aa: CASSLIPGQGTEQYF; CDR3nt: TGTGCCAGCAGTTTAATCCCGGGACAGGGGACCGAGCAGTACTTC
abundance: .; d_gene: .; j_gene: TRBJ2-5; v_gene: TRBV6-1; CDR3aa: CASMKVRIQETQYF; CDR3nt: TGTGCCAGCATGAAAGTTCGGATCCAAGAGACCCAGTACTTC
abundance: .; d_gene: .; j_gene: TRBJ1-1; v_gene: TRBV12-3/TRBV12-4; CDR3aa: CASSFGHSNTEAFF; CDR3nt: TGTGCCAGCAGTTTTGGTCATTCGAACACTGAAGCTTTCTTT
abundance: many; d_gene: .; j_gene: TRBJ2-5; v_gene: TRBV6-5; CDR3aa: CASSYSILAQETQYF; CDR3nt: TGTGCCAGCAGTTACTCGATTCTAGCCCAAGAGACCCAGTACTTC
abundance: .; d_gene: .; j_gene: TRBJ1-2; v_gene: TRBV30; CDR3aa: CAFLRPGNYGYTF; CDR3nt: TGTGCCTTCCTTCGGCCGGGAAACTATGGCTACACCTTC
abundance: few; d_gene: .; j_gene: TRBJ1-6; v_gene: TRBV7-2; CDR3aa: CASSLVGGTNNSPLHF; CDR3nt: TGTGCCAGCAGCTTAGTGGGGGGGACAAATAATTCACCCCTCCACTTT
abundance: .; d_gene: .; j_gene: TRBJ2-2; v_gene: TRBV29-1; CDR3aa: CSVGREAGELFF; CDR3nt: TGCAGCGTTGGGAGGGAGGCCGGGGAGCTGTTTTTT
abundance: .; d_gene: .; j_gene: TRBJ2-7; v_gene: TRBV12-3/TRBV12-4; CDR3aa: CASSFQRRGEQYF; CDR3nt: TGTGCCAGCAGTTTTCAGAGGAGAGGGGAGCAGTACTTC
abundance: many; d_gene: .; j_gene: TRBJ2-7; v_gene: TRBV28; CDR3aa: CASSFPPYEQYF; CDR3nt: TGTGCCAGCAGTTTCCCCCCCTACGAGCAGTACTTC
abundance: many; d_gene: .; j_gene: TRBJ1-6; v_gene: TRBV14; CDR3aa: CASSLNREASPLHF; CDR3nt: TGTGCCAGCAGCCTAAACAGGGAGGCTTCACCCCTCCACTTT
abundance: many; d_gene: .; j_gene: TRBJ1-1; v_gene: TRBV28; CDR3aa: CASSPMDRNTEAFF; CDR3nt: TGTGCCAGCAGTCCAATGGACAGGAACACTGAAGCTTTCTTT
abundance: many; d_gene: .; j_gene: TRBJ1-3; v_gene: TRBV12-3/TRBV12-4; CDR3aa: CASSFVETSSGNTIYF; CDR3nt: TGTGCCAGCAGTTTTGTCGAGACGAGCTCTGGAAACACCATATATTTT
abundance: many; d_gene: .; j_gene: TRBJ2-2; v_gene: TRBV12-3/TRBV12-4; CDR3aa: CASIQSNTGELFF; CDR3nt: TGTGCCAGCATTCAATCCAACACCGGGGAGCTGTTTTTT
abundance: many; d_gene: .; j_gene: TRBJ1-2; v_gene: TRBV12-3/TRBV12-4; CDR3aa: CASSLGAGRGDGYTF; CDR3nt: TGTGCCAGCAGTTTAGGAGCCGGGAGAGGGGATGGCTACACCTTC